These 20 T cell receptor beta chains were sequenced from one sample in a study of cytomegalovirus exposure and HLA in healthy donors. PCR employed 60 Vbeta and 13 Jbeta primers. The protocol was immunoSEQ multiplex PCR, while the TCRdb copy is restricted to in-frame clones and leaves out a portion. Of under 200,000 clones listed, around 77% were seen once; the top ten hold 2.4%. Sequencing was carried out using PBMCs. Receptors originate from a man between 60 and 75 years old in good health and CMV-seronegative.

This clone was observed a handful of times. J is TRBJ2-1 and V is TRBV5-1, with 8 bases identical to TRBD1. The CDR3 totals 15 residues. V was clipped by 4 bases and J by 0 bases; unmatched bases: 3. Germline values: CDR1 SGHRS, CDR2 YFSETQ. CDR3 nucleotides: TGCGCCAGCAGCCTGGGGACAGGCTCCTACAATGAGCAGTTCTTC. Its protein is CASSLGTGSYNEQFF.

The chain carries TRBV2 and TRBJ1-2, with D hard to call. Germline loops: CDR1 SNHLY, CDR2 FYNNEI. The V end lost 1 base, the J end lost 7 bases, and 10 bases lay between the germline ends. The length of the CDR3 is 13 residues. The CDR3 region is CASSEEEGSGYTF. CDR3 sequence (DNA): TGTGCCAGCAGTGAAGAGGAAGGGAGTGGCTACACCTTC.

The chain employs TRBV7-9 and TRBJ2-7; the match to TRBD2 covers 7 bases. The J segment lost 4 bases and the V segment lost 1 base, leaving 7 bases of the junction unmatched. Germline V CDR1 and CDR2: SEHNR, FQNEAQ (reference sequence). This CDR3 has 15 amino acids. This CDR3 reads CASSLEPGLEYEQYF. In DNA, the CDR3 is TGTGCCAGCAGCTTAGAACCCGGACTAGAATACGAGCAGTACTTC.

In its sample, this clone was seen once. V is TRBV25-1 and J is TRBJ2-5; TRBD2 agrees at 10 bases. With V trimmed by 2 bases and J by 5 bases, 8 bases remained unmatched. CDR1 is MGHDK, CDR2 SYGVNS, per germline. The CDR3 totals 16 residues. The CDR3 protein is CASSEQILAGEETQYF. The CDR3 coding sequence is TGTGCCAGCAGTGAACAAATCCTAGCGGGAGAGGAGACCCAGTACTTC.

V and J are TRBV6-5 and TRBJ1-1; no clear D gene. Between the trimmed V and J ends, which lost 4 bases and 2 bases, there was a span of 11 bases. The germline V gene encodes CDR1 MNHEY and CDR2 SVGAGI. This CDR3 region has 14 residues. CDR3 amino acids: CASSFPGLNTEAFF. CDR3 coding DNA: TGTGCCAGCAGTTTTCCAGGACTCAACACTGAAGCTTTCTTT.

The CDR3 protein is CATSRSKTDSLFF. The CDR3 DNA is TGTGCCACCAGCAGGTCTAAGACGGACTCACTGTTTTTT. The chain has TRBV15 and TRBJ1-4, with unresolved D. Germline loops: CDR1 LNHNV, CDR2 YYDKDF (reference sequence). V shed 3 bases and J shed 13 bases, with 15 bases lying between them. This CDR3 is 13 amino acids long.

The chain has TRBV29-1 and TRBJ1-2, with TRBD1 as a possible D gene (6 bases). Germline-derived CDR1 and CDR2 are SQVTM and ANQGSEA. Trimming pared 1 base from V and 2 bases from J, leaving 20 bases between. The CDR3 loop spans 17 amino acids. The CDR3 DNA reads TGCAGCGTTGAAGCAACGGGGCTACAGGGTTGGAACTATGGCTACACCTTC. Its protein product is CSVEATGLQGWNYGYTF.

This clone was counted a few times. The chain joins TRBV27 to TRBJ2-3; D remains unclear. Germline lookup yields CDR1 MNHEY and CDR2 SMNVEV (reference sequence). The CDR3 consists of 18 residues. Between the trimmed V and J ends, which lost 5 bases and 3 bases, there was a span of 24 bases. CDR3 DNA sequence: TGTGCCAGCAGTGCGAATCGACCCCTAGGCAGTAGGACAGATACGCAGTATTTT. Its protein product is CASSANRPLGSRTDTQYF.

V and J are TRBV5-4 and TRBJ2-6; possible D gene TRBD2, 6 bases. The CDR3 has 20 amino acids. Trimming shortened V by 0 bases and J by 0 bases, and 19 bases separated the two germline ends. Looked up from germline, CDR1 is SGHNT and CDR2 is YYREEE (reference sequence). CDR3 loop: CASSLGESGTASSGANVLTF. DNA of the CDR3: TGTGCCAGCAGCTTGGGGGAGTCCGGGACTGCAAGCTCTGGGGCCAACGTCCTGACTTTC.

This chain joins TRBV1 and TRBJ2-1; whether TRBD2, the table's D call, matches the DNA was not checked. TRBV1 is assigned pseudogene status. The CDR3 sequence is 18 residues long. The CDR3, as DNA: TGCACCAGCAGCCAAGATCTGACTAGCGGGGGTTTCTACAATGAGCAGTTCTTC. Encoded protein: CTSSQDLTSGGFYNEQFF.

The chain uses TRBV19 and TRBJ1-2, with D tentatively TRBD1 (6 bases). V lost 3 bases and J 7 bases, leaving 15 bases between the germline ends. The CDR3 spans 14 residues. Looked up from germline, CDR1 is LNHDA and CDR2 is SQIVND (reference sequence). CDR3 amino acids: CASSIPGTPIGYTF. CDR3 DNA: TGTGCCAGTAGTATCCCCGGGACACCGATTGGCTACACCTTC.

The V call is TRBV7-8, the J call TRBJ2-5; 11 bases map to TRBD2. Germline V gives CDR1 SGHVS, CDR2 FQNEAQ. This CDR3 has 16 amino acids. Trimming took 5 bases from V and 4 from J; bases not matched to a gene: 9. This CDR3 reads CASSPMSLAGGETQYF. The DNA for the CDR3 is TGTGCCAGCAGCCCTATGAGTCTAGCGGGAGGAGAGACCCAGTACTTC.

The chain carries TRBV2 and TRBJ2-1; D is possibly TRBD2 (5 bases). Trimming left V 3 bases short and J 1 base short, with 13 bases between. In germline, CDR1 is SNHLY, CDR2 FYNNEI. This CDR3 is built from 16 residues. The CDR3 protein is CASSDLRGISYNEQFF. The CDR3 DNA reads as TGTGCCAGCAGTGATCTTCGAGGGATTTCCTACAATGAGCAGTTCTTC. The variable domain in full, completed from reference TRBV2 and TRBJ2-1, reads EPEVTQTPSHQVTQMGQEVILRCVPISNHLYFYWYRQILGQKVEFLVSFYNNEISEKSEIFDDQFSVERPDGSNFTLKIRSTKLEDSAMYFCASSDLRGISYNEQFFGPGTRLTVL.

The CDR3 region is CASSLEAGRQYF. The CDR3 coding sequence is TGTGCCAGCAGCTTGGAAGCGGGGAGGCAGTACTTC. The chain joins TRBV5-4 to TRBJ2-7, with TRBD2 identical over 7 bases. V trimming: 0 bases; J trimming: 9 bases; junction bases outside the gene matches: 3. This CDR3 has 12 residues. Germline-derived CDR1 and CDR2 are SGHNT and YYREEE (reference sequence).

This chain uses TRBV4-1 with TRBJ2-7, with TRBD1 identical over 8 bases. In germline, CDR1 is MGHRA, CDR2 YSYEKL. This CDR3 spans 16 amino acids. V dropped 6 bases and J dropped 3; count of bases not matched to a gene: 13. CDR3 sequence (DNA): TGCGCCAGCAGGCCAACCGGGACAGGTGACAACTACGAGCAGTACTTC. Amino acids: CASRPTGTGDNYEQYF.

The V gene is TRBV2, the J gene TRBJ2-5; possible D gene TRBD1, 6 bases. The CDR3 runs to 15 residues. Germline CDR1 reads SNHLY; CDR2 reads FYNNEI. Trimming cost V 1 base and J 4 bases, with 13 bases left between them. CDR3: CASSEGPGVGETQYF. The CDR3 region has the DNA TGTGCCAGCAGTGAAGGGCCAGGGGTTGGAGAGACCCAGTACTTC.

The rearrangement links TRBV5-4 to TRBJ1-1; no definite D call. The CDR3 totals 13 residues. CDR1 is SGHNT, CDR2 YYREEE, per germline (reference sequence). The V and J ends lost 4 bases and 2 bases respectively, with 9 bases between them. The CDR3: CASSVALNTEAFF. The CDR3 nucleotides read TGTGCCAGCAGCGTCGCGTTAAACACTGAAGCTTTCTTT.

CDR3 DNA: TGTGCCAGCAGAGAGACGGGCGAGCAGTACTTC. Its translation is CASRETGEQYF. V and J are TRBV2 and TRBJ2-7, with D uncertain. This CDR3 is built from 11 residues. The germline V and J ends were trimmed by 6 bases and 6 bases, with 9 bases remaining between them. The germline V gene has CDR1 SNHLY and CDR2 FYNNEI.

V gene TRBV6-1 combines with J gene TRBJ2-7; 10 nucleotides line up with TRBD1. Germline V gives CDR1 MNHNS, CDR2 SASEGT. The V gene end was trimmed by 10 bases and the J gene end by 4 bases; junction bases not matched to a gene: 4. The CDR3 loop spans 12 amino acids. This CDR3 is CAIPGQGYEQYF. In nucleotides, the CDR3 is TGTGCCATCCCGGGACAGGGGTACGAGCAGTACTTC.

With regard to this clone: Germline is not matched at one junction end, which may reflect a read error. The V call is TRBV30, the J call TRBJ1-2; 8 bases fit TRBD1. The CDR3 totals 11 residues. The germline V gene encodes CDR1 GTSNPN and CDR2 SVGIG (reference sequence). CDR3 nucleotide sequence: TGTGCCTGGACAGGGGGCGTTGGCTACCCCTTC. This gives the protein CAWTGGVGYPF.